This entry concerns a single T cell receptor (beta chain). Noted treatment: randomized to nivolumab then ipilimumab (arm A) or the reverse (arm B). Patients had received no earlier DNA-damaging chemotherapy. Sorted cells were live CD3+CD8+, lacking CD19 and CD56, from PBMCs. These data originate in a study of sequential checkpoint blockade in melanoma. Whole-study context: Randomization was 1:1 between first-line nivolumab→ipilimumab and ipilimumab→nivolumab. Each arm's sequence ended with maintenance nivolumab.

CDR1 MNHEY and CDR2 SVGAGI come from the germline V gene. After removal of 0 bases from V and 2 bases from J, the junction contained 1 base not matched to a gene. The CDR3 is made up of 15 amino acids. Clones were read by immunoSEQ multiplex PCR, and TCRdb kept only the in-frame ones, dropping some. The sample lists 10,000 to 15,000 clones, under 80% occurring once. The receptor comes from a human donor with melanoma. Specimen: CD8+ T cells sorted from blood (inferred from file names), collected from a patient given nivolumab and ipilimumab in sequence. V usage is TRBV6-5 and J usage is TRBJ2-7; TRBD1 agrees at 10 bases. The CDR3 DNA reads as TGTGCCAGCAGTTACTCGGGACAGGGGACCTACGAGCAGTACTTC. It codes for CASSYSGQGTYEQYF.